The rows below give T cell receptor beta chains drawn from one sample of a study of blood T cell repertoires in COVID-19. Only in-frame clones appear in the TCRdb table, and some are missing; sequencing was by immunoSEQ multiplex PCR. The data show around 200,000 clones, with approximately 86% seen just once and around 4.5% held by the top ten. Material for sequencing was PBMCs or T cells enriched from blood (not recorded which). These receptors were collected from a woman in her 30s who had been exposed to COVID-19. Each CDR3 is given with its conserved first and last residue.

TRBV4-1 CASSYGPGGAYEQYF
TRBV30 CAWRTGQGKQYF
TRBV4-1 CASSQEGSSNYGYTF
TRBV6-2/TRBV6-3 CASSSALVGWGGTDTQYF
TRBV30 CACGVGGSTDTQYF
TRBV2 CASSESGQGSQPQHF
TRBV11-1 CASSEGSNQPQHF
TRBV9 CASSVAGRPETGELFF
TRBV6-1 CASSEQGDSEQYF
TRBV5-4 CASSLGTQEAFF
TRBV18 CASSPDGGPNYGYTF
TRBV7-8 CASSLAVVQGSETQYF
TRBV28 CASSLDAGIGRGNTIYF
TRBV5-6 CASSSRAGGAYEQYF
TRBV9 CASSARTGLSYNEQFF
TRBV27 CASSSGWTASLLRANVLTF
TRBV4-1 CASSQDFGQGQEPQHF
TRBV12-3/TRBV12-4 CASSLGGGSPLHF
TRBV9 CASSVVSGTTNTGELFF
TRBV5-6 CASSFGWGNSPLHF
TRBV7-8 CASSSASSRTSYEQYF
TRBV19 CASSIGGDSDTQYF
TRBV27 CASSLQANQPQHF
TRBV4-2 CASSQDAGVNTEAFF
TRBV12-3/TRBV12-4 CASSLVGGREQYF
TRBV12-3/TRBV12-4 CASSLHRGQRAFF
TRBV5-8 CASSLTDTPLKQYF
TRBV12-3/TRBV12-4 CASSFPRVEAFF
TRBV7-9 CASSRSFPREAFF
TRBV11-1 CASSLGRDSLSPLHF
TRBV3-1/TRBV3-2 CASSPPGGYGYTF
TRBV9 CASSVVGGYQETQYF
TRBV14 CASSLGQRYEQYF
TRBV30 CAWRGGYGNQPQHF
TRBV5-1 CASSPVGANGAFF
TRBV29-1 CSVTGTGNEKLFF
TRBV7-2 CASSLNGRVSGGYTF